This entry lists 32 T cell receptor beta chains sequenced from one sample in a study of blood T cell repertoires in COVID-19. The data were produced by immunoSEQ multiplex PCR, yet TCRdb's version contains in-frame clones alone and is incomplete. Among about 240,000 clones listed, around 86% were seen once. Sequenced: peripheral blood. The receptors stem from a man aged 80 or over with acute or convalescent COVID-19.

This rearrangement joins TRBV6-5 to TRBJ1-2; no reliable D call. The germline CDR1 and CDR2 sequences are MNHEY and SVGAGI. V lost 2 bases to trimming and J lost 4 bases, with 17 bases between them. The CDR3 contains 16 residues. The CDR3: CASSYEGSLQFYGYTF. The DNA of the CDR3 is TGTGCCAGCAGTTACGAGGGAAGCCTTCAGTTCTATGGCTACACCTTC.

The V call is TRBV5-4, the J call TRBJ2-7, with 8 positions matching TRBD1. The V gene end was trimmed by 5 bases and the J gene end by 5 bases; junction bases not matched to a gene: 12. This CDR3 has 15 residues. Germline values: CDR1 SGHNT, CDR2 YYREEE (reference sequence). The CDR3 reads CASSFGQGERDEQYF. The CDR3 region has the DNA TGTGCCAGCAGTTTTGGACAGGGCGAACGTGACGAGCAGTACTTC.

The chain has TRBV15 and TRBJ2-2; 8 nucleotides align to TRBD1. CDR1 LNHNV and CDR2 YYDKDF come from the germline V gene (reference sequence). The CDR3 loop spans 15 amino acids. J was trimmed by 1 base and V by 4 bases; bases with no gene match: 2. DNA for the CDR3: TGTGCCACCAGCATGGACAGGGAGAACACCGGGGAGCTGTTTTTT. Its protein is CATSMDRENTGELFF.

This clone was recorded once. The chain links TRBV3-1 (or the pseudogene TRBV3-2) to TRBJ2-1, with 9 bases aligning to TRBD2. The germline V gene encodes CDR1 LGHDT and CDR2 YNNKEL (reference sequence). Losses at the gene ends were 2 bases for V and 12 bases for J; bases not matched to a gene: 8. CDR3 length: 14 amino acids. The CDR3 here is CASSQWVAGEGQFF. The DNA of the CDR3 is TGTGCCAGCAGCCAATGGGTAGCGGGAGAAGGGCAGTTCTTC.

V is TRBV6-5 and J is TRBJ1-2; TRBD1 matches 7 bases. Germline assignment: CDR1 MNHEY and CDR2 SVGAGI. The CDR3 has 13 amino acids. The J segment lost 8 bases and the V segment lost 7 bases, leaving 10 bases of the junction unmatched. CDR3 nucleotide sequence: TGTGCCAGCACCGAGCCCAGGGGGACAGGCTACACCTTC. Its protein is CASTEPRGTGYTF.

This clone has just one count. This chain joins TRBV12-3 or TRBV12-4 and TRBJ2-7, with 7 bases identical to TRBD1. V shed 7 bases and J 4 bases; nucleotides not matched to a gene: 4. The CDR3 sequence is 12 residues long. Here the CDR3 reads CASTPGQYEQYF. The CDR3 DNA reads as TGTGCCAGCACCCCGGGACAGTACGAGCAGTACTTC.

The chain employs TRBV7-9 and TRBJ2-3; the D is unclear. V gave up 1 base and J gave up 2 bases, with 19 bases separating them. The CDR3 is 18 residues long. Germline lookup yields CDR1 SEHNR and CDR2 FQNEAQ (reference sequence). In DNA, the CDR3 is TGTGCCAGCAGCTTAGGGGTCGGGTTTGGGTTATCCACAGATACGCAGTATTTT. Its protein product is CASSLGVGFGLSTDTQYF.

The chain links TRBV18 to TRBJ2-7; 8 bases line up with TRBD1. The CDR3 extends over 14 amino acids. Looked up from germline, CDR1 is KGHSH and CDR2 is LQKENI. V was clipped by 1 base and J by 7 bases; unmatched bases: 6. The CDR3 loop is CASSPQDRAGEQYF. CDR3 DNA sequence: TGTGCCAGCTCACCACAGGACAGGGCGGGGGAGCAGTACTTC. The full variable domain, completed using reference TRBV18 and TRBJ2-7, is NAGVMQNPRHLVRRRGQEARLRCSPMKGHSHVYWYRQLPEEGLKFMVYLQKENIIDESGMPKERFSAEFPKEGPSILRIQQVVRGDSAAYFCASSPQDRAGEQYFGPGTRLTVT.

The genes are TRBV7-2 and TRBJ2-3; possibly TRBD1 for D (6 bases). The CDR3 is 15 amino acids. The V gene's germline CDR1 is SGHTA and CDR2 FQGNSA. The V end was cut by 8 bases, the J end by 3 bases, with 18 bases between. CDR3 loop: CASLLTRTATDTQYF. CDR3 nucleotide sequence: TGTGCCAGCCTACTAACCAGGACAGCAACAGATACGCAGTATTTT. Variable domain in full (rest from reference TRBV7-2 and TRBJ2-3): GAGVSQSPSNKVTEKGKDVELRCDPISGHTALYWYRQSLGQGLEFLIYFQGNSAPDKSGLPSDRFSAERTGGSVSTLTIQRTQQEDSAVYLCASLLTRTATDTQYFGPGTRLTVL.

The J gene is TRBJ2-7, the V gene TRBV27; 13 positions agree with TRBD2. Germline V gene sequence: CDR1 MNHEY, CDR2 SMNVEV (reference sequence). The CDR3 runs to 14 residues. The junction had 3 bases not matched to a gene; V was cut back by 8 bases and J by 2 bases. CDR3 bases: TGTGCCAGCCAAACTAGCGGGAGGGCCTACGAGCAGTACTTC. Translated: CASQTSGRAYEQYF.

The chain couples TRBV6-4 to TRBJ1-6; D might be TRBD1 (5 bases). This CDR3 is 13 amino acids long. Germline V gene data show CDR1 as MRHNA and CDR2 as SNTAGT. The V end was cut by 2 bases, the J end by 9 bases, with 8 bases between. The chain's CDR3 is CASSDRGGSPLHF. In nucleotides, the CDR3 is TGTGCCAGCAGTGACAGGGGAGGTTCACCCCTCCACTTT.

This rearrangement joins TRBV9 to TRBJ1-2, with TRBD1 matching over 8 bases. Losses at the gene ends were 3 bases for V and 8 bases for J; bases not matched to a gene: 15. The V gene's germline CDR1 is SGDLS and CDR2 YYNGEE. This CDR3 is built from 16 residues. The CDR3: CASSAPQGANFGGYTF. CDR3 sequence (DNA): TGTGCCAGCAGCGCTCCCCAGGGGGCCAATTTCGGGGGCTACACCTTC.

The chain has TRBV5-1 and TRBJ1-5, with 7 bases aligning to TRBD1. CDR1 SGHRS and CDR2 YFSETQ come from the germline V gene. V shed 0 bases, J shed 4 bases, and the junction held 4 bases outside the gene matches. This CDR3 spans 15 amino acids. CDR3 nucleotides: TGCGCCAGCAGCTTGGACGGACAGGCAAATCAGCCCCAGCATTTT. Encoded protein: CASSLDGQANQPQHF.

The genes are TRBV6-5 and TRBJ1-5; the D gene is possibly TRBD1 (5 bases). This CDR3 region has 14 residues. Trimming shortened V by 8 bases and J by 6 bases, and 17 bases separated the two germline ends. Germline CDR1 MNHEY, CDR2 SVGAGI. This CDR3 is CASSNGGIGQPQHF. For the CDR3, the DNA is TGTGCCAGCTCCAACGGGGGTATCGGTCAGCCCCAGCATTTT.

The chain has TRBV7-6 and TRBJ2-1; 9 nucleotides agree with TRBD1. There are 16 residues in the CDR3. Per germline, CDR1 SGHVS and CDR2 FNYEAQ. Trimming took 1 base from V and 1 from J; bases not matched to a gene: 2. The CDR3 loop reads CASSLEQGASYNEQFF. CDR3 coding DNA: TGTGCCAGCAGCTTAGAACAGGGGGCGTCCTACAATGAGCAGTTCTTC.

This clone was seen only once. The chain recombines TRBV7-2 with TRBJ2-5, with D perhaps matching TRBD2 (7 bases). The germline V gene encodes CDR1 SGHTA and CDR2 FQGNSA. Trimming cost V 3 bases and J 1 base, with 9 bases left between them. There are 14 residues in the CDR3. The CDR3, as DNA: TGTGCCAGCAGCTTTGCGGGGGCCCAAGAGACCCAGTACTTC. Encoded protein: CASSFAGAQETQYF.

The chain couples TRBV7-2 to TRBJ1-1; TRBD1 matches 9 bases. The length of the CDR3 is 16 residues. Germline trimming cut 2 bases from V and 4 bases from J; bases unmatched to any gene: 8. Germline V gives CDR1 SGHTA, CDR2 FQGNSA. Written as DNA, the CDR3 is TGTGCCAGCAGCTTACGACAGGGGGGTCCTGGCACTGAAGCTTTCTTT. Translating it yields CASSLRQGGPGTEAFF.

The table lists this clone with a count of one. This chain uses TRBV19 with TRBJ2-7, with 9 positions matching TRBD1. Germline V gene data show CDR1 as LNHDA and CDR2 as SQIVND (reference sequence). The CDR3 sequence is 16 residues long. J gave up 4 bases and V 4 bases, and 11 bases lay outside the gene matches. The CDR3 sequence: CASSTTPGQGGYEQYF. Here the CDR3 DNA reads TGTGCCAGTAGTACCACTCCGGGACAGGGCGGATACGAGCAGTACTTC. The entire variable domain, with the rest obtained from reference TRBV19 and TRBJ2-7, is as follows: DGGITQSPKYLFRKEGQNVTLSCEQNLNHDAMYWYRQDPGQGLRLIYYSQIVNDFQKGDIAEGYSVSREKKESFPLTVTSAQKNPTAFYLCASSTTPGQGGYEQYFGPGTRLTVT.

This CDR3 is CASRGAENYGYTF. In nucleotides, the CDR3 is TGTGCCAGTAGAGGGGCAGAAAACTATGGCTACACCTTC. V gene TRBV19 combines with J gene TRBJ1-2; weak D call: TRBD1 (5 bases). Germline lookup yields CDR1 LNHDA and CDR2 SQIVND (reference sequence). The V and J ends lost 6 bases and 2 bases respectively, with 10 bases between them. The CDR3 is made up of 13 amino acids.

CDR3 nucleotides: TGTGCCATCAGTGGGGAGCAGGGGTTTGAAAAACTGTTTTTT. Translated: CAISGEQGFEKLFF. The chain links TRBV10-3 to TRBJ1-4, with D possibly matching TRBD1 (6 bases). Germline CDR1 is ENHRY and CDR2 is SYGVKD. V was pared by 4 bases and J by 7 bases, with 13 bases between. The CDR3 totals 14 residues.

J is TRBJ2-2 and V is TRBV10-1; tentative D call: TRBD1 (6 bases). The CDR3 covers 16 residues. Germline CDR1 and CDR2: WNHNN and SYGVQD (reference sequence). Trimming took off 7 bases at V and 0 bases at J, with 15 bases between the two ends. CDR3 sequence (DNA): TGCGCCAGCATGGGCAGGGGCCCATCGAACACCGGGGAGCTGTTTTTT. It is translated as CASMGRGPSNTGELFF.

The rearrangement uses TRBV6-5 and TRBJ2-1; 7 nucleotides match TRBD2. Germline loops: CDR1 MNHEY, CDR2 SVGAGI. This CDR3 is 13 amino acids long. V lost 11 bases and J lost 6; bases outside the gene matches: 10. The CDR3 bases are TGTGCCGGGGGGGGTGATTTACGCAATGAGCAGTTCTTC. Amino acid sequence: CAGGGDLRNEQFF.

CDR3 sequence (DNA): TGTGCCAGCAGGCGGGACGCAGGCGCTGAAGCTTTCTTT. This sequence encodes CASRRDAGAEAFF. The chain combines TRBV6-4 with TRBJ1-1, with D possibly being TRBD1 (5 bases). This CDR3 region has 13 residues. V was clipped by 6 bases and J by 6 bases, with 14 bases between them. Germline lookup yields CDR1 MRHNA and CDR2 SNTAGT.

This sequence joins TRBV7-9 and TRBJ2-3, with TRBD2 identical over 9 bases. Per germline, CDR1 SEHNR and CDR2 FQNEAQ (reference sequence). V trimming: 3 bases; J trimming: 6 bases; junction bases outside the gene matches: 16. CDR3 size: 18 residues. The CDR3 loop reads CASSFPIRKREDGDTQYF. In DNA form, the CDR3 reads TGTGCCAGCAGCTTTCCGATTCGTAAGCGGGAGGACGGGGATACGCAGTATTTT.

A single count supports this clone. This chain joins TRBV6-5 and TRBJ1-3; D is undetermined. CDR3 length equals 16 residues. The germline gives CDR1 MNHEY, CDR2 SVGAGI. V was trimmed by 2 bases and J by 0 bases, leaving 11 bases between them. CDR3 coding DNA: TGTGCCAGCAGTTACAAGGGCGGGTACTCTGGAAACACCATATATTTT. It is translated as CASSYKGGYSGNTIYF.

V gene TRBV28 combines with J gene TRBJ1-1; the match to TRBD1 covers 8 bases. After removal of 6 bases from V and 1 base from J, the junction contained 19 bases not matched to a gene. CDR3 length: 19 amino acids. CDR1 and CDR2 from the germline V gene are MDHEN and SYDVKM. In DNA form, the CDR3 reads TGTGCCAGCAGCGAGATCGGACAGGGCGGCCTCGCATCGAACACTGAAGCTTTCTTT. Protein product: CASSEIGQGGLASNTEAFF.

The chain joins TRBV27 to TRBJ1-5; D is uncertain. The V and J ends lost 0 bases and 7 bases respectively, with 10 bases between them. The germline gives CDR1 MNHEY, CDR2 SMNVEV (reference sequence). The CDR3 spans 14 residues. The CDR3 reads CASSLSAVGQPQHF. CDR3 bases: TGTGCCAGCAGTTTATCCGCGGTTGGGCAGCCCCAGCATTTT.

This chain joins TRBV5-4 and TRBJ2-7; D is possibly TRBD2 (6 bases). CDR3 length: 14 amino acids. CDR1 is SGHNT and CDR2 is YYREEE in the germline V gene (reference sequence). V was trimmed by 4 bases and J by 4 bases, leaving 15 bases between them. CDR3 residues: CASSHKASEYEQYF. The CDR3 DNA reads TGTGCCAGCAGCCATAAGGCTAGCGAGTACGAGCAGTACTTC.

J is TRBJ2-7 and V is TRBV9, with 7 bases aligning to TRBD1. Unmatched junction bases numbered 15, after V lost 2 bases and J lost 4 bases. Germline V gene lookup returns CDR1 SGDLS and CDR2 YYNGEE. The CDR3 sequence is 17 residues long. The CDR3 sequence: CASSVVPIQGNRYEQYF. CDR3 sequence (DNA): TGTGCCAGCAGCGTCGTCCCTATACAGGGGAATCGGTACGAGCAGTACTTC.

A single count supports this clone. CDR3 residues: CASSRTTGPNQPQHF. The CDR3 region has the DNA TGCGCCAGCAGCCGAACGACAGGGCCCAATCAGCCCCAGCATTTT. The chain employs TRBV4-3 and TRBJ1-5, with 7 bases identical to TRBD1. CDR3 length: 15 amino acids. After removal of 4 bases from V and 3 bases from J, the junction contained 6 bases not matched to a gene. The germline CDR1 and CDR2 sequences are LGHNA and YSLEER.

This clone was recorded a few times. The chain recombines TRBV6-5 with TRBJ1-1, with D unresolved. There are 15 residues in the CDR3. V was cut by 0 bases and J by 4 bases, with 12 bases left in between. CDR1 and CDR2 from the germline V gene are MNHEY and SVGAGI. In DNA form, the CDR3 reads TGTGCCAGCAGTTACTCGAGAGGGCTGGCCACTGAAGCTTTCTTT. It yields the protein CASSYSRGLATEAFF.

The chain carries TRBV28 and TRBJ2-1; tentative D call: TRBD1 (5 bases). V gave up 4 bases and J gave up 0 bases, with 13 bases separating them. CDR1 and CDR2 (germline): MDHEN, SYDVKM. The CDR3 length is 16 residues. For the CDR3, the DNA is TGTGCCAGCAGTTCTCACAGGAGAAGCTCCTACAATGAGCAGTTCTTC. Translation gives CASSSHRRSSYNEQFF.